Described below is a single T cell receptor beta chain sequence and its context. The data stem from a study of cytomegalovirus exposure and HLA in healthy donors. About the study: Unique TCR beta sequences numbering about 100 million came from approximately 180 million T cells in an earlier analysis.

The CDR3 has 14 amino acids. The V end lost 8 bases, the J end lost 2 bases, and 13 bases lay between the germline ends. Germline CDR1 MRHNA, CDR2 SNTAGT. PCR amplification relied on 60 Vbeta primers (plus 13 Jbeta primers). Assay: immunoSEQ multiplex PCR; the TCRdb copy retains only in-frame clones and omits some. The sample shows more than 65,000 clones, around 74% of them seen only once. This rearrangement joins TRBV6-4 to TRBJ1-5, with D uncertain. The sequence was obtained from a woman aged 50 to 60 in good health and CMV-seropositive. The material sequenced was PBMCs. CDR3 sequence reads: CASQFGGCNQPQHF. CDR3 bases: TGTGCCAGCCAGTTCGGAGGGTGCAATCAGCCCCAGCATTTT.